The 27 T cell receptor beta chains listed next were all sequenced from one sample in a study of blood T cell repertoires in COVID-19. Some clones are missing from TCRdb's copy, which holds only in-frame ones; the method was immunoSEQ multiplex PCR. The sample yields a few hundred thousand clones, roughly nine tenths seen once. Input material: peripheral blood. Every receptor here comes from a woman between 40 and 50 years old who had recovered from COVID-19.

The rearrangement links TRBV19 to TRBJ2-1, with 10 bases aligning to TRBD1. There are 17 residues in the CDR3. The germline gives CDR1 LNHDA, CDR2 SQIVND (reference sequence). The V gene end was trimmed by 3 bases and the J gene end by 7 bases; junction bases not matched to a gene: 12. The CDR3 nucleotides are TGTGCCAGTAGTATCACCTTCGACAGGGGGCTCTGGAATGAGCAGTTCTTC. This translates into CASSITFDRGLWNEQFF. Supplemented by reference TRBV19 and TRBJ2-1, the full variable domain reads DGGITQSPKYLFRKEGQNVTLSCEQNLNHDAMYWYRQDPGQGLRLIYYSQIVNDFQKGDIAEGYSVSREKKESFPLTVTSAQKNPTAFYLCASSITFDRGLWNEQFFGPGTRLTVL.

Only one count was recorded for this clone. This chain uses TRBV7-3 with TRBJ2-6, with D tentatively TRBD2 (6 bases). Germline assignment: CDR1 SGHTA and CDR2 FQGTGA. Trimming took 0 bases from V and 2 from J, leaving 8 bases between them. The CDR3 has 16 residues. Here the CDR3 DNA reads TGTGCCAGCAGCTTAACGTCGGGGGCTGGGGCCAACGTCCTGACTTTC. Translating gives CASSLTSGAGANVLTF.

The chain is built from TRBV3-1 (or the pseudogene TRBV3-2) and TRBJ2-7; TRBD1 might be the D (6 bases). The CDR3 consists of 13 residues. V was trimmed by 10 bases and J by 0 bases, leaving 13 bases between them. Germline-derived CDR1 and CDR2 are LGHDT and YNNKEL (reference sequence). CDR3 in amino acids: CATYRVISYEQYF. The CDR3 coding sequence is TGTGCCACCTACAGGGTTATCTCCTACGAGCAGTACTTC.

This chain connects TRBV27 to TRBJ2-3, with 8 bases identical to TRBD2. Per germline, CDR1 MNHEY and CDR2 SMNVEV (reference sequence). Trimming at V came to 2 bases and at J to 0 bases, leaving 10 bases not matched to a gene. CDR3 size: 18 residues. In nucleotides, the CDR3 is TGTGCCAGCAGTTTAAATGGCGGCGGGGGGATAAGCACAGATACGCAGTATTTT. It codes for CASSLNGGGGISTDTQYF.

The rearrangement uses TRBV6-5 and TRBJ1-5; D is unclear. CDR1 is MNHEY and CDR2 is SVGAGI in the germline V gene. Trimming removed 8 bases at V and 7 bases at J, with 15 bases between. This CDR3 region has 13 residues. CDR3 DNA: TGTGCCAGCCTACCTTTCCCAGGCCAGCCCCAGCATTTT. Its protein is CASLPFPGQPQHF.

This chain connects TRBV3-1 (or the pseudogene TRBV3-2) to TRBJ2-2, with 7 bases identical to TRBD2. Germline-derived CDR1 and CDR2 are LGHDT and YNNKEL (reference sequence). Trimming at V came to 0 bases and at J to 7 bases, leaving 5 bases not matched to a gene. The CDR3 runs to 15 residues. The CDR3 region is CASSQEGTILGELFF. The CDR3 DNA is TGTGCCAGCAGCCAAGAAGGGACTATTCTCGGGGAGCTGTTTTTT.

This clone was observed a few times. The chain is built from TRBV27 and TRBJ1-6, with TRBD1 matching over 7 bases. V lost 1 base to trimming and J lost 8 bases; unmatched junction nucleotides: 5. The CDR3 is 15 residues long. The germline V gene has CDR1 MNHEY and CDR2 SMNVEV (reference sequence). DNA for the CDR3: TGTGCCAGCAGTTTATTGGGCAGGGGGGATTCACCCCTCCACTTT. Its translation is CASSLLGRGDSPLHF.

V gene TRBV18 combines with J gene TRBJ1-2, with 9 bases lining up with TRBD1. V was pared by 2 bases and J by 7 bases, with 5 bases of the junction left unmatched. The germline V gene has CDR1 KGHSH and CDR2 LQKENI. This CDR3 is 14 amino acids long. The CDR3 nucleotides are TGTGCCAGCTCACCATTGACAGGGGGTGGTGGCTACACCTTC. Translation gives CASSPLTGGGGYTF. The full variable domain, in which reference TRBV18 and TRBJ1-2 provide the parts outside the CDR3, is NAGVMQNPRHLVRRRGQEARLRCSPMKGHSHVYWYRQLPEEGLKFMVYLQKENIIDESGMPKERFSAEFPKEGPSILRIQQVVRGDSAAYFCASSPLTGGGGYTFGSGTRLTVV.

The chain carries TRBV7-2 and TRBJ2-3; 9 bases line up with TRBD2. Unmatched junction bases numbered 3, after V lost 3 bases and J lost 2 bases. Germline CDR1 SGHTA, CDR2 FQGNSA. This CDR3 has 15 amino acids. CDR3 bases: TGTGCCAGCAGCTTCCAGCGGGAGGCCACAGATACGCAGTATTTT. Translated: CASSFQREATDTQYF.

This rearrangement joins TRBV6-5 to TRBJ1-1; tentative D call: TRBD1 (5 bases). CDR3 length: 14 residues. V was trimmed by 0 bases and J by 10 bases, leaving 15 bases between them. CDR1 and CDR2 (germline): MNHEY, SVGAGI. The CDR3 region is CASSYSSGARGAFF. The DNA for the CDR3 is TGTGCCAGCAGTTACTCGAGCGGGGCGCGGGGAGCTTTCTTT.

The chain uses TRBV4-2 and TRBJ2-7; 9 positions match TRBD1. Germline loops: CDR1 LGHNA, CDR2 YNFKEQ. V gave up 0 bases and J gave up 3 bases; unmatched junction bases: 12. The CDR3 loop spans 18 amino acids. The CDR3 coding sequence is TGTGCCAGCAGCCAAGAAGTCCAGATGAGGACAGGGGTCTACGAGCAGTACTTC. Encoded protein: CASSQEVQMRTGVYEQYF.

The chain carries TRBV6-5 and TRBJ2-1, with 8 nucleotides matching TRBD1. Looked up from germline, CDR1 is MNHEY and CDR2 is SVGAGI. V shed 0 bases and J 9 bases; nucleotides not matched to a gene: 4. CDR3 length: 14 amino acids. CDR3 region: CASSYSTGDGEQFF. CDR3 DNA sequence: TGTGCCAGCAGTTACTCGACAGGGGATGGTGAGCAGTTCTTC.

CDR3 sequence reads: CASSVVGGSPFQETQYF. As DNA, the CDR3 is TGTGCCAGCAGCGTAGTGGGCGGGAGCCCCTTCCAAGAGACCCAGTACTTC. The chain has TRBV9 and TRBJ2-5; TRBD2 agrees at 7 bases. The CDR3 extends over 17 amino acids. V was clipped by 0 bases and J by 1 base; unmatched bases: 9. The germline V gene encodes CDR1 SGDLS and CDR2 YYNGEE.

This chain links TRBV10-3 with TRBJ2-2, with TRBD2 matching over 9 bases. The J segment lost 1 base and the V segment lost 8 bases, leaving 8 bases of the junction unmatched. The CDR3 runs to 16 residues. Germline CDR1 reads ENHRY; CDR2 reads SYGVKD. The DNA for the CDR3 is TGTGCCATCCGACGGCTAGCGGGACAGAACACCGGGGAGCTGTTTTTT. This sequence encodes CAIRRLAGQNTGELFF.

The J gene is TRBJ2-3, the V gene TRBV9; D is unclear. V dropped 0 bases and J dropped 8 bases, with 10 bases sitting between them. This CDR3 region has 13 residues. Looked up from germline, CDR1 is SGDLS and CDR2 is YYNGEE. This CDR3 is CASSVEVTGTQYF. CDR3 sequence (DNA): TGTGCCAGCAGCGTAGAGGTGACGGGTACGCAGTATTTT.

CDR3 protein: CASSGPEGETQYF. In DNA, the CDR3 is TGTGCCAGCTCGGGACCGGAGGGGGAGACCCAGTACTTC. The chain couples TRBV18 to TRBJ2-5; D possibly corresponds to TRBD2 (6 bases). This CDR3 comprises 13 residues. The V gene lost 6 bases and the J gene lost 5 bases, with 13 bases spanning the gap. CDR1 is KGHSH and CDR2 is LQKENI in the germline V gene.

This clone was counted only a few times. The chain links TRBV19 to TRBJ2-2; possibly TRBD1 for D (6 bases). This CDR3 spans 16 amino acids. The V gene's germline CDR1 is LNHDA and CDR2 SQIVND (reference sequence). V lost 3 bases to trimming and J lost 9 bases, with 20 bases between them. In DNA, the CDR3 is TGTGCCAGTAGTATGAGGCTGGTGGGGGCGGGCCGGGAGCTGTTTTTT. Its translation is CASSMRLVGAGRELFF.

The chain combines TRBV6-6 with TRBJ2-7; 12 bases are shared with TRBD2. The CDR3 consists of 15 residues. Germline assignment: CDR1 MNHNY and CDR2 SVGAGI (reference sequence). J lost 4 bases, V lost 2 bases, and 3 bases had no gene match. The CDR3 coding sequence is TGTGCCAGCAGTTACAGGCTAGCGGGAGGGTACGAGCAGTACTTC. Its translation is CASSYRLAGGYEQYF.

This chain links TRBV21-1 with TRBJ2-7; TRBD2, the table's D call, was not compared with the DNA. TRBV21-1 is designated a pseudogene. The CDR3 is 19 residues long. The CDR3: CASSKAGRLAASWDYEQYF. In DNA, the CDR3 is TGTGCCAGCAGCAAAGCGGGGAGACTAGCGGCGAGCTGGGACTACGAGCAGTACTTC.

This sequence joins TRBV11-2 and TRBJ2-2, with D possibly being TRBD2 (5 bases). From germline, CDR1 is SGHAT and CDR2 FQNNGV. V was trimmed by 4 bases and J by 7 bases, leaving 16 bases between them. The CDR3 loop spans 15 amino acids. The CDR3 region is CASSSDWQRVGELFF. The CDR3 bases are TGTGCCAGCAGCTCCGATTGGCAGAGGGTCGGGGAGCTGTTTTTT.

Notes on this clone: A junction boundary mismatches the germline segment, possibly from a read error. The chain has TRBV27 and TRBJ2-5, with TRBD2 identical over 7 bases. The CDR3 length is 14 residues. Germline V gene data show CDR1 as MNHEY and CDR2 as SMNVEV (reference sequence). The CDR3 DNA is TGTGCCACCAGTCGGCGGGGGTACCAAGAGACCCAGTACTTC. Amino acids: CATSRRGYQETQYF.

The V call is TRBV30, the J call TRBJ1-2; a possible D gene is TRBD1 (5 bases). The V end lost 0 bases, the J end lost 8 bases, and 10 bases lay between the germline ends. CDR3 length equals 12 residues. The germline gives CDR1 GTSNPN, CDR2 SVGIG (reference sequence). CDR3 in DNA: TGTGCCTGGAGTGTACAAGGGGTAGGCTACACCTTC. Its protein product is CAWSVQGVGYTF. Based on the CDR3 plus reference TRBV30 and TRBJ1-2, the full variable domain is SQTIHQWPATLVQPVGSPLSLECTVEGTSNPNLYWYRQAAGRGLQLLFYSVGIGQISSEVPQNLSASRPQDRQFILSSKKLLLSDSGFYLCAWSVQGVGYTFGSGTRLTVV.

This chain links TRBV6-5 with TRBJ1-1; maybe TRBD1 (5 bases). This CDR3 comprises 13 residues. Germline CDR1 and CDR2: MNHEY and SVGAGI. Trimming left V 2 bases short and J 5 bases short, with 9 bases between. The CDR3 is CASSYQGDTEAFF. The CDR3 nucleotides are TGTGCCAGCAGTTACCAAGGGGATACTGAAGCTTTCTTT.

The chain has TRBV6-6 and TRBJ1-2; D not certain. The CDR3 covers 15 residues. V was clipped by 0 bases and J by 2 bases, with 10 bases between them. CDR1 is MNHNY and CDR2 is SVGAGI in the germline V gene (reference sequence). In DNA form, the CDR3 reads TGTGCCAGCAGTTACTCGGCGGCCCTAAACTATGGCTACACCTTC. Its protein product is CASSYSAALNYGYTF.

The J gene is TRBJ1-4, the V gene TRBV6-6; TRBD1 might be the D (6 bases). The V gene lost 6 bases and the J gene lost 4 bases, with 12 bases spanning the gap. CDR3 length equals 14 residues. Germline V lookup: CDR1 MNHNY, CDR2 SVGAGI (reference sequence). The CDR3 is CASSQTGGNEKLFF. The CDR3 coding sequence is TGTGCCAGCAGCCAGACAGGCGGTAATGAAAAACTGTTTTTT.

This chain links TRBV3-1 (or the pseudogene TRBV3-2) with TRBJ2-1, with 10 bases that match TRBD2. V lost 2 bases, J lost 6 bases, and 4 bases stayed unmatched. Per the germline V gene, CDR1 is LGHDT and CDR2 is YNNKEL (reference sequence). CDR3 length equals 15 residues. In DNA form, the CDR3 reads TGTGCCAGCAGCCAACTAGCGGGAGTCTTCAATGAGCAGTTCTTC. Protein product: CASSQLAGVFNEQFF.

This clone occurred a few times. The J gene is TRBJ1-1, the V gene TRBV6-6; TRBD1 might be the D (5 bases). The germline V gene encodes CDR1 MNHNY and CDR2 SVGAGI (reference sequence). V lost 0 bases to trimming and J lost 3 bases, with 11 bases between them. This CDR3 comprises 15 residues. Written as DNA, the CDR3 is TGTGCCAGCAGTTACTCGCCAGGGAAAGACACTGAAGCTTTCTTT. Protein sequence: CASSYSPGKDTEAFF.